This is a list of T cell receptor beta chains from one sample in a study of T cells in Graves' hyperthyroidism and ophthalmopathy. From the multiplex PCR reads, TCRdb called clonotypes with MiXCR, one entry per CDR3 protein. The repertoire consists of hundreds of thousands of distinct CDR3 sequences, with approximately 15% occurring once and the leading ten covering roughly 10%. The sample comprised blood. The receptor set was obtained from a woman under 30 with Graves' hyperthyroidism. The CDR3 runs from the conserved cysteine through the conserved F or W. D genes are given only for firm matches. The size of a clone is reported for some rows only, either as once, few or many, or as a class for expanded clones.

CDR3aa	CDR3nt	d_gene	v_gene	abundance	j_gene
CASSYEQLNTEAFF	TGTGCCAGCAGTTATGAACAGTTGAACACTGAAGCTTTCTTT	NA	TRBV6-1	few	TRBJ1-1
CASSQERLPGEETQYF	TGTGCCAGCAGCCAAGAGAGACTCCCTGGCGAAGAGACCCAGTACTTC	NA	TRBV3-1	many	TRBJ2-5
CASSYGRGYTF	TGTGCCAGCAGTTACGGCAGGGGCTACACCTTC	NA	TRBV6-2/TRBV6-3	few	TRBJ1-2
CASSLSGSGLVKNIQYF	TGTGCCAGCAGTCTGAGTGGGTCTGGCCTGGTCAAAAACATTCAGTACTTC	NA	TRBV12-3/TRBV12-4	NA	TRBJ2-4
CASSSPGLAGAGDTQYF	TGTGCCAGCAGTTCCCCCGGACTAGCGGGAGCCGGGGATACGCAGTATTTT	TRBD2	TRBV28	many	TRBJ2-3
CASTSRLGYGYGQYF	TGTGCCAGCACCTCCCGACTGGGTTATGGGTACGGGCAGTACTTC	NA	TRBV27	NA	TRBJ2-7
CAWSVKGFIYEQYF	TGTGCCTGGAGTGTAAAGGGGTTTATCTACGAGCAGTACTTC	NA	TRBV30	many	TRBJ2-7
CSAAGTGTYEQYF	TGCAGTGCTGCCGGGACAGGGACCTACGAGCAGTACTTC	TRBD1	TRBV20-1	many	TRBJ2-7
CASTDEPQVRYTQYF	TGTGCCAGCACCGATGAGCCTCAGGTTCGATATACGCAGTATTTT	NA	TRBV7-8	many	TRBJ2-3
CASRGPFQRGHPNTEAFF	TGTGCCAGCAGGGGCCCTTTCCAGAGAGGGCACCCTAACACTGAAGCTTTCTTT	NA	TRBV25-1	few	TRBJ1-1
CASSAGTGEADTQYF	TGCGCCAGCAGTGCCGGGACAGGGGAGGCAGATACGCAGTATTTT	TRBD1	TRBV10-1	few	TRBJ2-3
CASSIQAIGYTF	TGTGCCAGCAGCATACAGGCAATTGGCTACACCTTC	NA	TRBV7-2	many	TRBJ1-2
CSARWYQETQYF	TGCAGTGCTAGGTGGTACCAAGAGACCCAGTACTTC	NA	TRBV20-1	many	TRBJ2-5
CATLSRTGEIYNEQFF	TGTGCCACCCTAAGCCGAACAGGGGAAATTTACAATGAGCAGTTCTTC	TRBD1	TRBV10-3	few	TRBJ2-1
CASSYPPPSSQGALNGYTF	TGTGCCAGCAGTTACCCCCCCCCCTCTTCACAGGGGGCCTTGAATGGCTACACCTTC	TRBD1	TRBV6-2/TRBV6-3	NA	TRBJ1-2
CASRPFRDRGRGTQYF	TGTGCCAGCAGGCCGTTTAGGGACAGGGGTCGTGGGACCCAGTACTTC	TRBD1	TRBV6-1	many	TRBJ2-5
CASSYLVRQETQYF	TGTGCCAGCAGCTACTTAGTTCGACAAGAGACCCAGTACTTC	NA	TRBV7-2	few	TRBJ2-5
CSARARGGKSSYNEQFF	TGCAGTGCTAGAGCTAGAGGCGGAAAAAGCTCCTACAATGAGCAGTTCTTC	NA	TRBV20-1	few	TRBJ2-1
CSAETGLGGSMQYF	TGCAGTGCTGAGACGGGGCTCGGGGGGAGTATGCAGTATTTT	TRBD2	TRBV20-1	few	TRBJ2-3
CSAIDRADTQYF	TGCAGCGCGATCGACAGGGCTGATACGCAGTATTTT	TRBD1	TRBV29-1	NA	TRBJ2-3
CASNSDLAEPTYGYTF	TGTGCCAGCAACTCCGACCTTGCCGAGCCTACCTATGGCTACACCTTC	NA	TRBV12-3/TRBV12-4	NA	TRBJ1-2
CASSQETSGKSYNEQFF	TGTGCCAGCAGCCAAGAAACCTCGGGAAAGTCCTACAATGAGCAGTTCTTC	NA	TRBV3-1	NA	TRBJ2-1
CAWIFGHYSGNTIYF	TGTGCCTGGATATTCGGCCATTACTCTGGAAACACCATATATTTT	NA	TRBV30	many	TRBJ1-3
CASTRDRGVNEQFF	TGTGCCAGCACGAGGGACAGGGGGGTCAATGAGCAGTTCTTC	TRBD1	TRBV6-1	many	TRBJ2-1
CASSGGPSYGYTF	TGTGCCAGCAGTGGAGGGCCTTCCTATGGCTACACCTTC	NA	TRBV6-1	NA	TRBJ1-2
CATSDSGTGPTGELFF	TGTGCCACCAGTGATTCGGGGACAGGACCCACCGGGGAGCTGTTTTTT	TRBD1	TRBV24-1	NA	TRBJ2-2
CAWSAKTGGEKLFF	TGTGCCTGGAGTGCGAAAACAGGAGGGGAAAAACTGTTTTTT	NA	TRBV30	NA	TRBJ1-4
CASSLVGTLIYEQYF	TGTGCCAGCAGTTTAGTAGGGACACTAATTTACGAGCAGTACTTC	NA	TRBV28	many	TRBJ2-7
CASRHQASGGTQYF	TGTGCCAGCAGACATCAGGCCAGCGGGGGGACCCAGTACTTC	TRBD2	TRBV14	few	TRBJ2-5
CSVEDNVWGSPLNTGELFF	TGCAGCGTTGAAGATAATGTTTGGGGCTCTCCCTTGAACACCGGGGAGCTGTTTTTT	NA	TRBV29-1	NA	TRBJ2-2
CSASSPGADTQYF	TGCAGTGCCAGTTCTCCGGGAGCGGATACGCAGTATTTT	NA	TRBV20-1	many	TRBJ2-3
CASSDHRAKETQYF	TGTGCCAGCAGCGACCACAGGGCGAAAGAGACCCAGTACTTC	NA	TRBV5-5	few	TRBJ2-5
CASRQLGRGLRWRQETQYF	TGTGCCAGCAGACAACTCGGCAGGGGGCTTCGATGGAGGCAAGAGACCCAGTACTTC	TRBD1	TRBV6-1	many	TRBJ2-5
CASSLKGAPIYEQYF	TGTGCCAGCAGTTTAAAGGGGGCGCCTATCTACGAGCAGTACTTC	TRBD1	TRBV27	many	TRBJ2-7
CASSGQAATNEKLFF	TGTGCCAGCAGTGGACAGGCAGCAACTAATGAAAAACTGTTTTTT	NA	TRBV2	few	TRBJ1-4
CASSVGGRPSGSQIDTQYF	TGTGCCAGCAGCGTAGGTGGCAGACCTAGCGGGAGCCAAATCGATACGCAGTATTTT	TRBD2	TRBV9	few	TRBJ2-3
CASSLGTGNNIQYF	TGTGCCAGCAGCTTAGGGACAGGGAATAACATTCAGTACTTC	TRBD1	TRBV7-9	NA	TRBJ2-4
CASSYRRQNTGELFF	TGCGCCAGCAGCTACAGACGGCAGAACACCGGGGAGCTGTTTTTT	NA	TRBV5-1	many	TRBJ2-2
CASSFGGGKETQYF	TGTGCCAGCAGTTTTGGGGGGGGGAAAGAGACCCAGTACTTC	TRBD2	TRBV27	NA	TRBJ2-5
CSVLRGADTQYF	TGCAGCGTTCTCAGGGGAGCAGATACGCAGTATTTT	NA	TRBV29-1	few	TRBJ2-3
CASRDPREEREEETQYF	TGTGCCAGCAGGGACCCCAGGGAGGAGCGGGAGGAAGAGACCCAGTACTTC	TRBD2	TRBV2	many	TRBJ2-5
CASSFQAGNEQYF	TGTGCCAGCAGTTTTCAAGCGGGGAACGAGCAGTACTTC	TRBD2	TRBV27	NA	TRBJ2-7
CASSFDIAVTGELFF	TGTGCCAGCAGTTTCGACATTGCGGTAACCGGGGAGCTGTTTTTT	NA	TRBV6-2/TRBV6-3	few	TRBJ2-2
CASSLSPTGSGTEAFF	TGTGCCAGCAGTTTATCCCCCACAGGGAGCGGAACTGAAGCTTTCTTT	NA	TRBV27	NA	TRBJ1-1
CASGLVQGANTEAFF	TGTGCTAGTGGTTTGGTACAGGGGGCCAACACTGAAGCTTTCTTT	TRBD1	TRBV12-5	many	TRBJ1-1
CASSLEGTSGDEQYF	TGCGCCAGCAGCCTGGAGGGGACTAGCGGGGACGAGCAGTACTTC	TRBD2	TRBV5-1	NA	TRBJ2-7
CSAMSGSGQETQYF	TGCAGTGCTATGAGCGGGAGTGGCCAAGAGACCCAGTACTTC	TRBD2	TRBV20-1	NA	TRBJ2-5
CASSFAWVGPNTGELFF	TGTGCCAGCAGCTTCGCATGGGTGGGCCCGAACACCGGGGAGCTGTTTTTT	NA	TRBV11-3	many	TRBJ2-2
CATSRDRLNEQYF	TGTGCCACCAGCCGGGACAGGCTAAACGAGCAGTACTTC	TRBD1	TRBV15	NA	TRBJ2-7
CASSFSSSANNEQFF	TGTGCTAGCAGCTTCAGCTCTAGCGCAAACAATGAGCAGTTCTTC	NA	TRBV7-7	once	TRBJ2-1
CASRSFGTESGNTIYF	TGTGCCAGCAGGAGTTTTGGGACAGAATCTGGAAACACCATATATTTT	TRBD1	TRBV28	few	TRBJ1-3
CSARGDREETGELFF	TGCAGTGCTAGAGGAGACCGGGAAGAAACCGGGGAGCTGTTTTTT	NA	TRBV20-1	NA	TRBJ2-2
CASSFRRAGYGYTF	TGTGCCAGCAGTTTTCGAAGGGCTGGCTATGGCTACACCTTC	NA	TRBV12-3/TRBV12-4	few	TRBJ1-2